The clone carrying this TCR beta chain was found a few times. This record belongs to a study of blood T cells in healthy people across ages. The V gene lost 0 bases and the J gene lost 3 bases, with 12 bases spanning the gap. CDR1 and CDR2 from the germline V gene are DFQATT and SNEGSKA (reference sequence). The CDR3 covers 15 residues. Together with a sample-barcoded 5' primer, a J-beta primer mix was included in a second PCR lasting roughly 6 to 12 cycles. TCRdb ran MiXCR on the 5' RACE reads and lists one entry per CDR3 protein. The top ten hold approximately 18% of the sample, which has about 780,000 distinct CDR3 sequences, 35% to 60% seen once.

This chain links TRBV20-1 with TRBJ2-1; D possibly corresponds to TRBD2 (6 bases). Sequences were obtained from blood. The source is a man older than 75 in good health. In DNA form, the CDR3 reads TGCAGTGCTAGAGATTCTAGCGTAAACTACAATGAGCAGTTCTTC. Its protein product is CSARDSSVNYNEQFF.